These T cell receptor beta chains were read from a single sample in a study of beta chain features in type 1 diabetes. Data came from immunoSEQ multiplex PCR; TCRdb stores just in-frame clones and leaves some out. The sample carries 970,000 or so clones, 17% recorded once. Sequencing input: naive CD4+ T cells from blood. The receptors derive from a woman between 18 and 29 years old in good health. CDR3s include the opening cysteine and the closing phenylalanine or tryptophan. Each record gives: D gene, V gene, clone size, J gene, CDR3 length, CDR3 DNA, CDR3 protein. D genes are given only for firm matches. Part of the rows lack a size; the others show once, few, many or a class for expanded clones.

>TRBD1|TRBV7-2|few|TRBJ1-2|14
TGTGCCAGCAGCTGGACAGGGGGCGACTATGGCTACACCTTC
CASSWTGGDYGYTF
>TRBD1|TRBV10-3|.|TRBJ2-7|14
TGTGCCATCAGTGAATCAGGGGGCGGCGGCGAGCAGTACTTC
CAISESGGGGEQYF
>TRBD1|TRBV19|.|TRBJ1-2|16
TGTGCCATAAAGGACGAGGGGGCGCCGGCTAACTATGGCTACACCTTC
CAIKDEGAPANYGYTF
>TRBD2|TRBV10-3|.|TRBJ2-1|15
TGTGCCATCAGTGGACTAGCGGGGACCTACAATGAGCAGTTCTTC
CAISGLAGTYNEQFF
>TRBD1|TRBV27|.|TRBJ1-2|16
TGTGCCAGCAGACCCGGGACAGGACCTCCTCGGGGAGGCTACACCTTC
CASRPGTGPPRGGYTF
>.|TRBV11-2|.|TRBJ2-7|15
TGTGCCAGCAGCTTAGGCCTGGGTGCGTACTACGAGCAGTACTTC
CASSLGLGAYYEQYF
>TRBD2|TRBV10-3|few|TRBJ2-3|17
TGTGCCATCGGGGGACTAGCGGGAGGGACCTCGTCGGATACGCAGTATTTT
CAIGGLAGGTSSDTQYF
>TRBD2|TRBV7-9|.|TRBJ2-1|15
TGTGCCAGCAGCCCACCGGGACTAGGGCACAATGAGCAGTTCTTC
CASSPPGLGHNEQFF
>.|TRBV9|few|TRBJ1-2|15
TGTGCCAGCAGCACCTCCGCCACGGTTTTCTATGGCTACACCTTC
CASSTSATVFYGYTF
>.|TRBV2|few|TRBJ1-5|14
TGTGCCAGCAGTATCGACAGGAGCAATCAGCCCCAGCATTTT
CASSIDRSNQPQHF
>TRBD2|TRBV14|few|TRBJ2-3|14
TGTGCCAGCAGCCTGATAGCGGGAGCAGATACGCAGTATTTT
CASSLIAGADTQYF